These 10 T cell receptor beta chains share one sample of origin, sequenced in a study of T cell changes during pregnancy in multiple sclerosis. Assay: immunoSEQ multiplex PCR; the TCRdb copy retains only in-frame clones and omits some. Of tens of thousands of clones listed, roughly 92% are singletons. Sequencing used peripheral blood, obtained in the first trimester of pregnancy. The receptors originated from a female donor in good health, enrolled as a control in a pregnancy study.

This clone was detected once. The chain links TRBV6-5 to TRBJ2-6; no clear D. Germline CDR1 reads MNHEY; CDR2 reads SVGAGI. The CDR3 has 16 amino acids. With 1 base removed from V and 0 bases from J, the gap between germline ends came to 7 bases. CDR3 sequence reads: CASSYFTDSGANVLTF. CDR3 DNA sequence: TGTGCCAGCAGTTACTTCACAGACTCTGGGGCCAACGTCCTGACTTTC.

V usage is TRBV5-4 and J usage is TRBJ2-5, with 8 bases aligning to TRBD2. CDR3 length: 18 amino acids. With 0 bases clipped from V and 4 bases from J, the junction kept 14 bases outside the gene matches. From germline, CDR1 is SGHNT and CDR2 YYREEE (reference sequence). The CDR3 region is CASSLAKGAGVVLETQYF. CDR3 in DNA: TGTGCCAGCAGCTTGGCCAAGGGAGCGGGAGTTGTGTTAGAGACCCAGTACTTC.

The rearrangement links TRBV2 to TRBJ2-2, with D unresolved. The CDR3 length is 14 residues. Germline CDR1 and CDR2: SNHLY and FYNNEI. Trimming took 5 bases from V and 0 from J, leaving 7 bases between them. CDR3 region: CASSPTPNTGELFF. Here the CDR3 DNA reads TGTGCCAGCAGTCCCACACCGAACACCGGGGAGCTGTTTTTT.

This chain connects TRBV7-9 to TRBJ2-2, with 12 nucleotides matching TRBD2. The V segment lost 5 bases and the J segment 7 bases; nucleotides outside the gene matches: 11. CDR3 length: 17 residues. Germline-derived CDR1 and CDR2 are SEHNR and FQNEAQ (reference sequence). The DNA for the CDR3 is TGTGCCAGCAGCCCCGACGGACTAGCGGGAAATGGCGGGGAGCTGTTTTTT. Protein sequence: CASSPDGLAGNGGELFF. The full variable domain, completed using reference TRBV7-9 and TRBJ2-2, is DTGVSQNPRHKITKRGQNVTFRCDPISEHNRLYWYRQTLGQGPEFLTYFQNEAQLEKSRLLSDRFSAERPKGSFSTLEIQRTEQGDSAMYLCASSPDGLAGNGGELFFGEGSRLTVL.

The chain carries TRBV5-6 and TRBJ2-1, with D possibly being TRBD2 (5 bases). Per germline, CDR1 SGHDT and CDR2 YYEEEE. This CDR3 is built from 18 residues. Between the trimmed V and J ends, which lost 0 bases and 11 bases, there was a span of 27 bases. The CDR3 reads CASSLARATRAPTRKQFF. Written as DNA, the CDR3 is TGTGCCAGCAGCTTGGCGCGGGCTACTAGAGCACCCACGAGGAAGCAGTTCTTC.

This clone occurred once. CDR3 bases: TGTGCCAGCAGTTTATTCCCCCAACAAGAGAACACTGAAGCTTTCTTT. It is translated as CASSLFPQQENTEAFF. V is TRBV27 and J is TRBJ1-1; the D is unclear. The CDR3 is made up of 16 amino acids. Trimming left V 1 base short and J 1 base short, with 13 bases between. Germline V gene lookup returns CDR1 MNHEY and CDR2 SMNVEV (reference sequence).

This clone was counted once. The chain carries TRBV16 and TRBJ2-7; 7 nucleotides agree with TRBD2. The CDR3 spans 15 residues. The junction had 9 bases not matched to a gene; V was cut back by 3 bases and J by 4 bases. In germline, CDR1 is KGHSY, CDR2 FQNENV. DNA of the CDR3: TGTGCCAGCAGCCACCTTGGGGCGGGAGAATACGAGCAGTACTTC. It yields the protein CASSHLGAGEYEQYF. Supplemented by reference TRBV16 and TRBJ2-7, the full variable domain reads GEEVAQTPKHLVRGEGQKAKLYCAPIKGHSYVFWYQQVLKNEFKFLISFQNENVFDETGMPKERFSAKCLPNSPCSLEIQATKLEDSAVYFCASSHLGAGEYEQYFGPGTRLTVT.

The V gene is TRBV29-1, the J gene TRBJ2-7; 9 bases are shared with TRBD1. This CDR3 contains 13 residues. V gave up 4 bases and J gave up 3 bases; unmatched junction bases: 4. Germline V CDR1 and CDR2: SQVTM, ANQGSEA. The CDR3 here is CSVVGQGRYEQYF. The CDR3 nucleotides are TGCAGCGTTGTGGGACAGGGTCGCTACGAGCAGTACTTC.

V usage is TRBV5-1 and J usage is TRBJ1-1; weak D call: TRBD1 (6 bases). CDR3 length: 14 amino acids. The V gene's germline CDR1 is SGHRS and CDR2 YFSETQ. V was clipped by 1 base and J by 5 bases, with 12 bases between them. The CDR3 bases are TGCGCCAGCAGCTTGAATCAGGGGTGGACTGAAGCTTTCTTT. It translates to CASSLNQGWTEAFF. The full variable domain, with the rest looked up from reference TRBV5-1 and TRBJ1-1, is KAGVTQTPRYLIKTRGQQVTLSCSPISGHRSVSWYQQTPGQGLQFLFEYFSETQRNKGNFPGRFSGRQFSNSRSEMNVSTLELGDSALYLCASSLNQGWTEAFFGQGTRLTVV.

The rearrangement links TRBV28 to TRBJ2-7; the match to TRBD2 covers 7 bases. V lost 3 bases to trimming and J lost 3 bases; unmatched junction nucleotides: 5. The CDR3 covers 14 residues. Germline CDR1 MDHEN, CDR2 SYDVKM. The CDR3 sequence is CASSFSGGGYEQYF. CDR3 nucleotides: TGTGCCAGCAGTTTTTCGGGGGGTGGCTACGAGCAGTACTTC.